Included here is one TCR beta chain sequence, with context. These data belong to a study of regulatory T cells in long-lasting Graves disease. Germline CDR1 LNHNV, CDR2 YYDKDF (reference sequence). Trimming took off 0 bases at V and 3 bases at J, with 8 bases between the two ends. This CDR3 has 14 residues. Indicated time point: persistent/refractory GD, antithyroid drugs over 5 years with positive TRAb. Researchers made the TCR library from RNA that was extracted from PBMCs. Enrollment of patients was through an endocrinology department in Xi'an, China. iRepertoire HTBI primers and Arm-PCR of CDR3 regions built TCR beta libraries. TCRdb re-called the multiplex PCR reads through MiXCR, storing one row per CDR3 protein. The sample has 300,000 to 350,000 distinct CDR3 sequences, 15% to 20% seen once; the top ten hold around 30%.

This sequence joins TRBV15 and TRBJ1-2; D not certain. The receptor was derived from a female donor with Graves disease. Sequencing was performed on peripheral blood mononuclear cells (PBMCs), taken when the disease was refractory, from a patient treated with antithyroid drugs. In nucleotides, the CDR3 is TGTGCCACCAGCAGAGATGGGTGGGACTATGGCTACACCTTC. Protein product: CATSRDGWDYGYTF.